These T cell receptor beta chains were read from a single sample in a study of response to subunit inactivated influenza vaccine. MiXCR was run by TCRdb on the RT-PCR reads, yielding one entry per CDR3 protein. This sample has fewer than 650,000 distinct CDR3 sequences; approximately 12% occur once, and the top ten carry under 15%. The specimen comprised PBMCs from blood, sampled 40 to 50 days after vaccination. Every receptor here comes from a man aged 45-65 years who received an inactivated influenza vaccine. Both conserved end residues are part of each CDR3. Fields, in order: V gene, J gene, CDR3 protein.

TRBV28,TRBJ2-2,CASSGTRQAGELFF
TRBV28,TRBJ1-5,CASSSGQGNNQPQHF
TRBV9,TRBJ2-2,CASSVTPGLAGGNTGELFF
TRBV20-1,TRBJ2-4,CSAKGHLAKNIQYF
TRBV29-1,TRBJ2-1,CSVEDLAVAYNEQFF
TRBV7-2,TRBJ2-1,CASGSYLAMGEQFF
TRBV6-6,TRBJ2-7,CASSTGVLYEQYF
TRBV20-1,TRBJ2-1,CSASGLGPYNEQFF
TRBV20-1,TRBJ1-4,CSATREPNNEKLFF
TRBV6-2/TRBV6-3,TRBJ2-1,CASSYGGLAGVLNEQFF
TRBV12-2,TRBJ2-7,CASRRTDGIYEQYF
TRBV5-6,TRBJ2-3,CASSLGLEADTQYF
TRBV4-3,TRBJ2-5,CASSHEGLGTQYF
TRBV12-3/TRBV12-4,TRBJ1-6,CASTITLLWGQGDNSPLHF
TRBV18,TRBJ2-5,CASSPPTGEGIQYF
TRBV6-1,TRBJ1-5,CASSPQDSTGLPNQPQHF
TRBV18,TRBJ1-5,CASSPQDNRNQPQHF
TRBV12-3/TRBV12-4,TRBJ2-1,CASSLGSPYNEQFF
TRBV27,TRBJ2-5,CASSGGTGVLEETQYF
TRBV12-3/TRBV12-4,TRBJ2-1,CASGESSYNEQFF
TRBV20-1,TRBJ1-2,CSARSVQEGPNGYTF
TRBV15,TRBJ2-5,CATTGVEQTQYF
TRBV12-3/TRBV12-4,TRBJ2-3,CASSLAFTSGNTDTQYF
TRBV20-1,TRBJ2-5,CSARPRNSGFQETQYF
TRBV7-6,TRBJ2-1,CASGFAGLEQFF
TRBV7-3,TRBJ1-6,CASSLSEAGLNSPLHF
TRBV12-3/TRBV12-4,TRBJ1-6,CASSFGGDLGSPLHF
TRBV5-1,TRBJ2-5,CASTPTGTSGTQYF
TRBV6-5,TRBJ2-2,CASTLLYTGELFF
TRBV3-1,TRBJ2-3,CASSPGGTATDTQYF
TRBV12-3/TRBV12-4,TRBJ2-5,CASSLAAGVQETQYF
TRBV20-1,TRBJ2-1,CSARDVYGETYNEQFF
TRBV20-1,TRBJ1-1,CSARALDGTEAFF
TRBV6-1,TRBJ1-1,CASRSQGVMNTEAFF
TRBV7-6,TRBJ2-7,CASSAREFGEQYF
TRBV6-5,TRBJ1-1,CASREDRAAFF
TRBV7-9,TRBJ1-2,CASSLVGGGRTYGYTF
TRBV7-9,TRBJ2-5,CASSLELTTQETQYF
TRBV12-3/TRBV12-4,TRBJ1-3,CASSPDGSGNTIYF
TRBV25-1,TRBJ2-5,CASSDPGALQETQYF
TRBV10-3,TRBJ1-5,CAISRTARDQPQHF
TRBV5-6,TRBJ2-1,CASSLKTSGTNEQFF